This T cell receptor (beta chain) was profiled in a study of type 1 and type 2 diabetes patients (dated by TCRdb to about 2016). Regarding the research as a whole: Eight to ten type 1 diabetes patients, a few type 2 diabetes patients and roughly six nondiabetic controls were recruited in China to form the cohort. A total of fewer than 25 million paired-end reads was generated across the whole study. Throughout the study, CD4 or CD8 MicroBeads on MACS columns were used to positively select CD4+ and CD8+ T cells from PBMCs. Sequencing of the TCRbeta libraries was paired-end and was performed on Illumina HiSeq 2000 or MiSeq instruments. Type 2 diabetes patients were included as a disease comparison group for the type 1 diabetes patients. V gene usage was similar between roughly 22-cycle and approximately 25-cycle amplification, suggesting similar primer efficiencies and random PCR bias. In the study, high-throughput sequencing was used to profile TCRbeta repertoires so that type 1 diabetes, type 2 diabetes and nondiabetic individuals could be compared. The full study reports these points: Age and gender were not matched between study groups, possibly biasing interpretation. Type 2 diabetes patients had few highly-expanded CD4+ clones, median one, accounting for a median approximately 4% of reads. Type 2 diabetes and control samples had highly correlated V and J gene usage patterns, with the correlation between samples averaging roughly 0.97. In both CD4+ and CD8+ T cells, type 2 diabetes repertoires were highly diverse and significantly more diverse than type 1 diabetes repertoires. Only a limited number of T2D and control samples were sequenced, so some T1D-only HECs might also appear in more T2D or control samples.

This clonotype was found many times. Its antigen is still unknown. No qualities accompany the bases; no much larger clone lies one base away. Reading the germline V gene (reference sequence) gives CDR1 MNHNY and CDR2 SVGAGI. V is clipped by 2 bases and J by 5 bases, and the sequence between their germline boundaries is 9 bases long. From the cysteine through the phenylalanine, the CDR3 covers 13 amino acids. The only DNA kept is the CDR3, 39 bases in frame from the first base. Every diabetic patient fulfilled standard classification criteria for type 1 or type 2 diabetes, and glucose and C-peptide were measured using WHO-recommended methods. Donors with other autoimmune diseases or infections within the previous four weeks were excluded from participation. Roughly 10 milliliters of peripheral blood were collected from each participant. PBMCs were isolated with LymphoPrep density separation. Instrument on record: Illumina MiSeq. Genomic DNA from sorted T cell subsets served as template for TCRbeta CDR3 amplification. Multiplex PCR with 30 forward and 13 reverse primers amplified the TCRbeta CDR3 region. After the PCR products were purified with AMPure XP beads, a second PCR of about 25 cycles was run to add indices and adaptors. Before sequencing, the QIAquick Gel Extraction Kit was used to gel-purify the libraries. The authors' analysis ran thus. Paired-end reads were merged using FLASH and were aligned with IgBLAST to IMGT V, D and J germline references. Reads with less than 70% alignment identity to germline references were removed, leaving 11,114,426 reads across the study. IMGT definitions were followed to assign CDR3 boundaries, reading frame and productivity. Highly-expanded clones were defined as clones at or above 1% of reads, and diversity was measured by normalized Shannon entropy. Group differences in Shannon entropy were tested with unpaired two-tailed t-tests. TCRdb redid the processing of the public reads, applying fastp at Q25 and MiXCR, and retained in-frame beta chains. Under each unique CDR3 protein, matching rows form one entry showing the most common genes and DNA. For this entry, the V and J calls and clone size follow TCRdb and not the study's own pipeline. Counted in this sample were 250,000 or so distinct CDR3 sequences; 40% to 50% of them appeared once. Roughly 13% of the sample lies in the top ten.

The clonotype was recovered from a man between 18 and 35 years old with type 2 diabetes. The sequence is built from TRBV6-6 and TRBJ2-5, with TRBD2 tentatively as D gene (6 bases match). Sequencing used peripheral blood mononuclear cells (PBMCs). The CDR3 corresponds to CASSYIGGETQYF. The nucleotide sequence reads TGTGCCAGCAGTTACATTGGGGGGGAGACCCAGTACTTC.